The entry below gives a single T cell receptor beta chain sequence along with its context. Its antigen remains unknown. This PCR relied on a set of 60 Vbeta primers and 13 Jbeta primers. Method: immunoSEQ multiplex PCR; TCRdb's copy keeps in-frame clones and lacks some. The top ten clones hold 1.5% to 2% of a sample with about 120,000 clones, approximately 84% of them seen once. The CDR3 has 16 amino acids. Germline V lookup: CDR1 LGHNA, CDR2 YSLEER. Germline trimming cut 0 bases from V and 2 bases from J; bases unmatched to any gene: 2. The data belong to a study of cytomegalovirus exposure and HLA in healthy donors. Study conclusions and caveats: Analysis was carried out at a later point, and it linked a missense DCLRE1C variant to TCR beta V- and J-gene trimming. According to an earlier analysis, most TCR beta V segments yielded productive rearrangements about 90% or about 30% of the time.

Sequencing input: PBMCs. V usage is TRBV4-3 and J usage is TRBJ2-5, with 11 bases that match TRBD2. This sequence originates from a man aged 35 to 55 in good health and CMV-seronegative. This chain's CDR3 is CASSQDLAGGQETQYF. The CDR3 DNA sequence: TGCGCCAGCAGCCAAGATTTAGCGGGGGGGCAAGAGACCCAGTACTTC.